Below, 19 T cell receptor beta chains from the same sample are listed, as sequenced in a study of Ad26.COV2.S vaccination and SARS-CoV-2 variants. Treatment of the sample: 19 received Ad26.COV2.S at low or high dose, single or two shots; about five received placebo; per-sample allocation not given. Day 63 after the first injection of vaccine or placebo was the sampling time. Sequencing used immunoSEQ multiplex PCR; TCRdb keeps in-frame clones, though not all of them. The data contain around 400,000 clones, 75% to 95% of them singletons. The source was peripheral blood, collected in a trial of Ad26.COV2.S vaccine versus placebo. These receptors all come from a person between 18 and 65 years old who received the Ad26.COV2.S COVID-19 vaccine or a placebo.

The rearrangement links TRBV19 to TRBJ2-2; D gene unclear. The germline CDR1 and CDR2 sequences are LNHDA and SQIVND (reference sequence). The CDR3 is made up of 16 amino acids. V was pared by 3 bases and J by 6 bases, with 17 bases between. CDR3 nucleotides: TGTGCCAGTAGTATCGGTTGGGGTCTTAGCTCCGGGGAGCTGTTTTTT. It is translated as CASSIGWGLSSGELFF.

The chain recombines TRBV7-2 with TRBJ1-2, with D perhaps matching TRBD1 (5 bases). V was cut by 3 bases and J by 4 bases, with 12 bases left in between. CDR1 and CDR2 from the germline V gene are SGHTA and FQGNSA. The CDR3 is made up of 14 amino acids. CDR3 sequence: CASSFRDHPYGYTF. Here the CDR3 DNA reads TGTGCCAGCAGCTTCCGGGACCACCCCTATGGCTACACCTTC.

CDR3 sequence reads: CASSIRQGAEAFF. The DNA for the CDR3 is TGTGCCAGTAGTATCCGACAGGGTGCTGAAGCTTTCTTT. V gene TRBV19 combines with J gene TRBJ1-1; 7 bases agree with TRBD1. CDR1 is LNHDA and CDR2 is SQIVND in the germline V gene (reference sequence). V was pared by 3 bases and J by 6 bases, with 4 bases of the junction left unmatched. This CDR3 has 13 residues.

The J gene is TRBJ2-1, the V gene TRBV10-3; 9 bases agree with TRBD2. CDR3 length: 18 residues. Trimming cost V 6 bases and J 0 bases; bases outside gene matches: 12. Germline V CDR1 and CDR2: ENHRY, SYGVKD. This chain's CDR3 is CAIRGVTSGPSSYNEQFF. The CDR3 DNA sequence: TGTGCCATCAGGGGGGTGACTAGCGGCCCAAGCTCCTACAATGAGCAGTTCTTC.

The chain uses TRBV19 and TRBJ1-3; no reliable D call. Germline CDR1 reads LNHDA; CDR2 reads SQIVND (reference sequence). The CDR3 is made up of 17 amino acids. The ends were cut back, 5 bases at V and 0 bases at J, with 17 bases in the middle. The CDR3, as DNA: TGTGCCAGTAGTCCCGAAATCGGTGCAGTCTCTGGAAACACCATATATTTT. It codes for CASSPEIGAVSGNTIYF.

V usage is TRBV27 and J usage is TRBJ2-2; TRBD2 aligns across 7 bases. Germline lookup yields CDR1 MNHEY and CDR2 SMNVEV (reference sequence). V lost 4 bases to trimming and J lost 8 bases; unmatched junction nucleotides: 13. This CDR3 is built from 16 residues. The chain's CDR3 is CASSYQRGTLSGELFF. Here the CDR3 DNA reads TGTGCCAGCAGTTATCAGCGGGGAACACTTTCGGGGGAGCTGTTTTTT.

This chain links TRBV4-3 with TRBJ1-1; 8 bases fit TRBD1. From germline, CDR1 is LGHNA and CDR2 YSLEER. Trimming took 0 bases from V and 2 from J; bases not matched to a gene: 11. This CDR3 spans 18 amino acids. CDR3 DNA: TGCGCCAGCAGCCAAGATCTAGGCAGGGGGCGATCAAACACTGAAGCTTTCTTT. It is translated as CASSQDLGRGRSNTEAFF.

The V gene is TRBV19, the J gene TRBJ2-7; D might be TRBD1 (6 bases). V was trimmed by 1 base and J by 4 bases, leaving 20 bases between them. The CDR3 is 17 amino acids. The germline CDR1 and CDR2 sequences are LNHDA and SQIVND (reference sequence). The CDR3 DNA follows: TGTGCCAGTAGTATAGCCCTAACCGAGGGGGTAGGTTACGAGCAGTACTTC. Protein product: CASSIALTEGVGYEQYF.

This chain links TRBV9 with TRBJ2-1, with 8 positions matching TRBD1. Losses at the gene ends were 0 bases for V and 4 bases for J; bases not matched to a gene: 6. Germline V gene sequence: CDR1 SGDLS, CDR2 YYNGEE. CDR3 length: 16 residues. The CDR3 sequence: CASSVVTGQGYNEQFF. The CDR3 nucleotides are TGTGCCAGCAGCGTAGTGACAGGACAGGGTTACAATGAGCAGTTCTTC.

The chain employs TRBV7-9 and TRBJ1-1; maybe TRBD1 (5 bases). Germline CDR1 and CDR2: SEHNR and FQNEAQ (reference sequence). Trimming pared 5 bases from V and 1 base from J, leaving 14 bases between. The CDR3 extends over 15 amino acids. The CDR3, as DNA: TGTGCCAGCAGCCACCCGGGCCAGGGGAACACTGAAGCTTTCTTT. Amino acids: CASSHPGQGNTEAFF.

The rearrangement uses TRBV5-1 and TRBJ2-3; tentatively, D is TRBD2 (6 bases). The germline V gene has CDR1 SGHRS and CDR2 YFSETQ. This CDR3 comprises 16 residues. Trimming shortened V by 0 bases and J by 0 bases, and 11 bases separated the two germline ends. CDR3 sequence (DNA): TGCGCCAGCAGCTTGGCTTCTAGCGCTAGCACAGATACGCAGTATTTT. The encoded protein is CASSLASSASTDTQYF.

The chain is built from TRBV7-9 and TRBJ1-1; no reliable D call. The CDR3 is 15 amino acids. Trimming removed 3 bases from V and 5 bases from J, with 16 bases in between. The germline CDR1 and CDR2 sequences are SEHNR and FQNEAQ (reference sequence). The DNA of the CDR3 is TGTGCCAGCAGCTTTTTGGCCGGCGGCCCAACTGAAGCTTTCTTT. Residues: CASSFLAGGPTEAFF.

This chain uses TRBV4-1 with TRBJ2-2; 10 bases map to TRBD1. Trimming removed 3 bases from V and 5 bases from J; junction bases left unmatched: 6. This CDR3 spans 16 amino acids. CDR1 is MGHRA and CDR2 is YSYEKL in the germline V gene. Here the CDR3 reads CASSQRPGQGTGELFF. The CDR3 nucleotides are TGCGCCAGCAGCCAGAGACCGGGACAGGGGACCGGGGAGCTGTTTTTT.

The chain carries TRBV7-9 and TRBJ2-3; D possibly corresponds to TRBD2 (5 bases). Germline V gene data show CDR1 as SEHNR and CDR2 as FQNEAQ (reference sequence). Trimming cost V 2 bases and J 0 bases, with 6 bases left between them. CDR3 length: 14 residues. This CDR3 reads CASSLRGSTDTQYF. Written as DNA, the CDR3 is TGTGCCAGCAGCTTAAGAGGGAGCACAGATACGCAGTATTTT.

This chain uses TRBV5-1 with TRBJ1-5, with TRBD1 as a possible D gene (6 bases). V lost 3 bases to trimming and J lost 3 bases, with 13 bases between them. The CDR3 contains 15 residues. Germline loops: CDR1 SGHRS, CDR2 YFSETQ. CDR3: CASSSTGQYNQPQHF. The CDR3 coding sequence is TGCGCCAGCAGCTCGACCGGACAGTACAATCAGCCCCAGCATTTT.

The J gene is TRBJ2-7, the V gene TRBV19, with 7 bases aligning to TRBD1. V dropped 5 bases and J dropped 2; count of bases not matched to a gene: 3. Germline V gene sequence: CDR1 LNHDA, CDR2 SQIVND (reference sequence). The CDR3 extends over 13 amino acids. As DNA, the CDR3 is TGTGCCAGTAGTTCGGGACAGACCTACGAGCAGTACTTC. Translating gives CASSSGQTYEQYF. The full variable domain, its missing parts supplied by reference TRBV19 and TRBJ2-7, is DGGITQSPKYLFRKEGQNVTLSCEQNLNHDAMYWYRQDPGQGLRLIYYSQIVNDFQKGDIAEGYSVSREKKESFPLTVTSAQKNPTAFYLCASSSGQTYEQYFGPGTRLTVT.

The J gene is TRBJ2-7, the V gene TRBV7-6, with 12 bases aligning to TRBD2. V shed 5 bases and J 6 bases; nucleotides not matched to a gene: 2. The CDR3 is 13 amino acids. The V gene's germline CDR1 is SGHVS and CDR2 FNYEAQ. This CDR3 is CASSPGLAGEQYF. The CDR3 region has the DNA TGTGCCAGCAGCCCGGGACTAGCGGGCGAGCAGTACTTC.

The rearrangement joins TRBV19 to TRBJ2-3; tentative D call: TRBD1 (5 bases). The germline CDR1 and CDR2 sequences are LNHDA and SQIVND (reference sequence). CDR3 length: 16 residues. V gave up 1 base and J gave up 3 bases, with 14 bases separating them. This CDR3 reads CASSIASTGLTDTQYF. In nucleotides, the CDR3 is TGTGCCAGTAGTATAGCCTCCACAGGTCTGACAGATACGCAGTATTTT.

The rearrangement links TRBV2 to TRBJ1-4; possibly TRBD1 for D (6 bases). Deletions cut 6 bases from V and 5 bases from J, with 10 bases between. Germline CDR1 reads SNHLY; CDR2 reads FYNNEI. The CDR3 runs 13 residues. DNA for the CDR3: TGTGCCAGCAGGTCGGACAGAAATGAAAAACTGTTTTTT. It translates to CASRSDRNEKLFF.